This T cell receptor beta chain was retrieved from a study of Tregs in tolerant kidney transplant recipients. Whole-study findings and limits: No direct test of biological reproducibility was done here. The most relevant donor-specific Treg TCRbeta repertoire apparently came from expansion with activated donor B cells. Few patients were studied, so findings need validation in larger groups.

The CDR3 length is 14 residues. V dropped 6 bases and J dropped 4 bases, with 15 bases sitting between them. Germline CDR1 KGHSH, CDR2 LQKENI. This table comes from immunoSEQ multiplex PCR, and its TCRdb copy is limited to in-frame clones, with some not included. The table records about 64,000 clones, more than 95% of them present only once. Points on this clone: What it binds is unknown.

Before regulatory T cell sorting, thawed PBMCs rested overnight at 37°C in 200 IU/ml IL-2. The sequenced sample was Tregs from blood, obtained before the transplant. The chain carries TRBV18 and TRBJ1-2, with D perhaps matching TRBD1 (6 bases). The sequence derives from a human donor who received a combined kidney and bone marrow transplant. CDR3 residues: CASSPEQGGYGYTF. In nucleotides, the CDR3 is TGTGCCAGCTCTCCGGAACAGGGTGGCTATGGCTACACCTTC.